This entry lists 14 T cell receptor beta chains sequenced from one sample in a study of T cell repertoires in cytomegalovirus infection. TCRdb recomputed calls from the reads with MiXCR, one row per CDR3 protein. The sample lists around 250,000 distinct CDR3 sequences; about 17% were seen once. Sequencing was performed on CD8+ T cells from PBMCs. These receptors originate from a human donor in good health (CMV status not recorded). Some clones in this sample may be carry-over from other donors' samples.

This clonotype was counted many times. The genes are TRBV11-3 and TRBJ2-2; D is uncertain. This CDR3 has 15 residues. Germline V gene data show CDR1 as SGHNT and CDR2 as YENEEA. The germline V and J ends were trimmed by 6 bases and 2 bases, with 13 bases remaining between them. CDR3 amino acids: CASSTTRDNTGELFF. In nucleotides, the CDR3 is TGTGCCAGCAGTACCACCCGAGATAACACCGGGGAGCTGTTTTTT.

This chain connects TRBV7-9 to TRBJ1-2, with TRBD1 matching over 7 bases. CDR1 is SEHNR, CDR2 FQNEAQ, per germline (reference sequence). The CDR3 is 15 amino acids. V was pared by 5 bases and J by 0 bases, with 6 bases of the junction left unmatched. CDR3 region: CASSLDRDPNYGYTF. In nucleotides, the CDR3 is TGTGCCAGCAGCCTCGACAGGGACCCTAACTATGGCTACACCTTC.

This clonotype has ten or more counts. The chain uses TRBV4-2 and TRBJ2-2; TRBD2 matches at 13 bases. Per germline, CDR1 LGHNA and CDR2 YNFKEQ. The CDR3 has 17 residues. Unmatched junction bases numbered 1, after V lost 1 base and J lost 2 bases. The CDR3 sequence is CASSQGLAGGNTGELFF. CDR3 coding DNA: TGTGCCAGCAGCCAAGGACTAGCGGGGGGAAACACCGGGGAGCTGTTTTTT.

This clonotype was seen more than once but under ten times. The chain combines TRBV20-1 with TRBJ2-7; 11 bases fit TRBD2. There are 15 residues in the CDR3. J gave up 7 bases and V 6 bases, and 14 bases lay outside the gene matches. The germline gives CDR1 DFQATT, CDR2 SNEGSKA (reference sequence). The CDR3 sequence is CSARPSGGLLREQYF. The CDR3 DNA reads as TGCAGTGCGCGCCCTAGCGGGGGGCTCCTTAGGGAGCAGTACTTC.

This rearrangement joins TRBV7-9 to TRBJ2-1, with D possibly matching TRBD2 (5 bases). The CDR3 contains 15 residues. Germline V gene data show CDR1 as SEHNR and CDR2 as FQNEAQ (reference sequence). V was pared by 3 bases and J by 3 bases, with 12 bases between. CDR3 residues: CASSFRTQVYNEQFF. The CDR3 DNA is TGTGCCAGCAGCTTCAGGACTCAGGTCTACAATGAGCAGTTCTTC.

Details on this clonotype: A much larger clone differs by one base, so this may be a read error. V gene TRBV6-8 combines with J gene TRBJ1-6; a weak D match, TRBD1 (6 bases). The CDR3 sequence is 14 residues long. CDR1 is MNHGY and CDR2 is SAAAGT in the germline V gene. In DNA, the CDR3 is TGTGCCAGCAGTTACTACAGGGATAATTCACCCCACCACTTT. Translated: CASSYYRDNSPHHF.

This sequence joins TRBV7-9 and TRBJ1-1; no clear D gene. V lost 5 bases and J lost 6, with 22 bases in between. The CDR3 contains 16 residues. Germline loops: CDR1 SEHNR, CDR2 FQNEAQ (reference sequence). CDR3 in amino acids: CASSPRGRPRDAEAFF. CDR3 DNA sequence: TGTGCCAGCAGCCCCCGAGGCAGGCCCCGTGACGCTGAAGCTTTCTTT.

In its sample, this clonotype was seen many times. This chain links TRBV28 with TRBJ2-1; 8 positions agree with TRBD2. Trimming at V came to 3 bases and at J to 5 bases, leaving 9 bases not matched to a gene. The V gene's germline CDR1 is MDHEN and CDR2 SYDVKM. The CDR3 is 16 amino acids. The CDR3 bases are TGTGCCAGCAGTTTGGAACTAGCGGAAGTTAACAATGAGCAGTTCTTC. Translated: CASSLELAEVNNEQFF. Full variable domain (missing parts from reference TRBV28 and TRBJ2-1): DVKVTQSSRYLVKRTGEKVFLECVQDMDHENMFWYRQDPGLGLRLIYFSYDVKMKEKGDIPEGYSVSREKKERFSLILESASTNQTSMYLCASSLELAEVNNEQFFGPGTRLTVL.

This sequence joins TRBV7-9 and TRBJ2-5; TRBD2 matches at 11 bases. Trimming cost V 4 bases and J 2 bases; bases outside gene matches: 6. Germline V gene data show CDR1 as SEHNR and CDR2 as FQNEAQ (reference sequence). CDR3 length: 16 residues. As DNA, the CDR3 is TGTGCCAGCAGCTCACGACTAGCGGGGTGGCAAGAGACCCAGTACTTC. Translating gives CASSSRLAGWQETQYF.

This clonotype appeared many times. CDR3 protein: CASSPWTGEGGELFF. DNA for the CDR3: TGCGCCAGCAGCCCCTGGACAGGGGAGGGCGGGGAGCTGTTTTTT. The V call is TRBV4-1, the J call TRBJ2-2; 9 bases line up with TRBD1. The V and J ends lost 4 bases and 7 bases, in that order; junction bases with no gene match: 7. Looked up from germline, CDR1 is MGHRA and CDR2 is YSYEKL. The CDR3 contains 15 residues.

This clonotype was recorded at least ten times. The V call is TRBV6-1, the J call TRBJ2-5, with 8 bases lining up with TRBD2. This CDR3 has 17 residues. The germline CDR1 and CDR2 sequences are MNHNS and SASEGT. The J segment lost 4 bases and the V segment lost 2 bases, leaving 12 bases of the junction unmatched. The CDR3 protein is CASSERSAGGSIETQYF. The CDR3 DNA is TGTGCCAGCAGTGAAAGGTCCGCGGGGGGCTCGATAGAGACCCAGTACTTC.

The rearrangement uses TRBV2 and TRBJ1-2; unclear D gene. Germline CDR1 SNHLY, CDR2 FYNNEI. Trimming removed 8 bases at V and 4 bases at J, with 17 bases between. CDR3 length: 14 residues. The CDR3 sequence is CASPGTRIGYGYTF. In nucleotides, the CDR3 is TGTGCCAGCCCTGGAACCAGAATAGGCTATGGCTACACCTTC. The full variable domain, in which reference TRBV2 and TRBJ1-2 provide the parts outside the CDR3, is EPEVTQTPSHQVTQMGQEVILRCVPISNHLYFYWYRQILGQKVEFLVSFYNNEISEKSEIFDDQFSVERPDGSNFTLKIRSTKLEDSAMYFCASPGTRIGYGYTFGSGTRLTVV.

This clonotype has only a few counts. The chain couples TRBV14 to TRBJ2-7; D perhaps matches TRBD1 (6 bases). Germline CDR1 reads SGHDN; CDR2 reads FVKESK. This CDR3 region has 17 residues. V was shortened by 1 base and J by 2 bases, with 18 bases between the two germline ends. The CDR3 region has the DNA TGTGCCAGCAGCCAAGCTCAGGGGCCCACCTGGACCTACGAGCAGTACTTC. This encodes CASSQAQGPTWTYEQYF. The full variable domain, its missing parts supplied by reference TRBV14 and TRBJ2-7, is EAGVTQFPSHSVIEKGQTVTLRCDPISGHDNLYWYRRVMGKEIKFLLHFVKESKQDESGMPNNRFLAERTGGTYSTLKVQPAELEDSGVYFCASSQAQGPTWTYEQYFGPGTRLTVT.

This clonotype was seen many times. The chain employs TRBV27 and TRBJ1-2; possible D gene TRBD1, 5 bases. This CDR3 contains 13 residues. Germline loops: CDR1 MNHEY, CDR2 SMNVEV (reference sequence). V was cut by 5 bases and J by 4 bases, with 11 bases left in between. The CDR3 nucleotides read TGTGCCAGCAGTCCGGGACGGCTCTATGGCTACACCTTC. This encodes CASSPGRLYGYTF.